This T cell receptor beta chain came from a study of identical twins. Healthy Caucasian donors formed the entire cohort. The CDR3 has 17 amino acids. In germline, CDR1 is SGHDT, CDR2 YYEEEE. The ends were cut back, 1 base at V and 0 bases at J, with 14 bases in the middle. Unique molecular identifiers were present on the cDNA, and a universal primer site came from template switching. TCRdb ran MiXCR on the 5' RACE reads and lists one entry per CDR3 protein. The sample lists hundreds of thousands of distinct CDR3 sequences; 20% to 25% were seen once. These same records also appear under a second study, on yellow fever vaccine responses in identical twins. As reported in that work: The authors reported partly convergent, partly personalized vaccine responses in identical twins.

The sequence came from a woman under 30 in good health. The gene calls are TRBV5-6 and TRBJ2-1; D is perhaps TRBD1 or TRBD2 (5 bases each). The sequenced sample consisted of CD4+ T cells sorted from blood. The DNA of the CDR3 is TGTGCCAGCAGCTTGCTGTCGGGGCCTAGCTCCTACAATGAGCAGTTCTTC. Amino acid sequence: CASSLLSGPSSYNEQFF.